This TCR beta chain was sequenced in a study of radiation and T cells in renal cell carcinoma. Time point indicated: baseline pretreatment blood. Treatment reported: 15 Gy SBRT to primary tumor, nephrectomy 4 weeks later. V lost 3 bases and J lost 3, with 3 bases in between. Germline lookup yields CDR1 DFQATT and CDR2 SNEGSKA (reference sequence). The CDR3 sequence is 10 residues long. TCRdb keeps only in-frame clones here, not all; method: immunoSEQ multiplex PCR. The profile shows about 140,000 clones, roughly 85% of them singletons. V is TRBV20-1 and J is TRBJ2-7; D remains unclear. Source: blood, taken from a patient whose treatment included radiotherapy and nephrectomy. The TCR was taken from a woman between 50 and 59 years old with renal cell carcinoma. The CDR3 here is CSARGYEQYF. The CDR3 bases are TGCAGTGCTAGGGGCTACGAGCAGTACTTC.